This T cell receptor (beta chain) was captured in a study of blood T cell repertoires in COVID-19. At the level of the study: The United States, Italy and Spain provided the acute and convalescent COVID-19 samples. PBMCs, B-cell-depleted T cells, or T cells were the source of the cDNA or gDNA that made up the material.

The length of the CDR3 is 13 residues. V lost 0 bases, J lost 11 bases, and 6 bases stayed unmatched. CDR1 and CDR2 (germline): SGDLS, YYNGEE. How the authors handled the data: Quantification of nucleated cells was approximated via reference gene primer amplification. Assay: immunoSEQ multiplex PCR; the TCRdb copy retains only in-frame clones and omits some. Clone size and the V and J calls come from that table; the DNA yielded D and trimming. The sample includes about 60,000 clones, around 90% of them seen just once. This TCR derives from a man in his 60s with acute or convalescent COVID-19. The chain carries TRBV9 and TRBJ1-1; 8 bases line up with TRBD1. The sequencing sample was made of peripheral blood. The CDR3 spells CASSVASRGPAFF. In DNA form, the CDR3 reads TGTGCCAGCAGCGTAGCTTCCAGGGGGCCTGCTTTCTTT.